These T cell receptor beta chains were read from a single sample in a study of cytomegalovirus exposure and HLA in healthy donors. TCRdb's table, derived via immunoSEQ multiplex PCR, lists solely in-frame clones and lacks some. The data hold under 150,000 clones, with 82% observed a single time. The specimen was PBMCs. The source of these receptors is a woman aged 18-30 years in good health and CMV-seronegative. The CDR3 runs from the conserved cysteine through the conserved F or W. The order of the fields is clone size, J gene, D gene, V gene, CDR3 protein, CDR3 DNA. D genes are given only for firm matches. Clone size is given for some rows only: seen once, a few or many times, or a class if the clone is expanded.

clone size: NA
J gene: TRBJ1-1
D gene: TRBD1
V gene: TRBV7-6
CDR3 protein: CASSLGGAGGMNTEAFF
CDR3 DNA: TGTGCCAGCAGCTTAGGGGGGGCAGGGGGGATGAACACTGAAGCTTTCTTT

clone size: NA
J gene: TRBJ1-5
D gene: NA
V gene: TRBV5-1
CDR3 protein: CASSLGGYSNQPQHF
CDR3 DNA: TGCGCCAGCAGCTTGGGAGGGTATAGCAATCAGCCCCAGCATTTT

clone size: NA
J gene: TRBJ2-1
D gene: NA
V gene: TRBV7-2
CDR3 protein: CASSSRGATGQFF
CDR3 DNA: TGTGCCAGCAGCTCCAGGGGTGCCACGGGGCAGTTCTTC

clone size: NA
J gene: TRBJ2-1
D gene: NA
V gene: TRBV4-2
CDR3 protein: CASSQDRDEQFF
CDR3 DNA: TGTGCCAGCAGCCAAGATCGCGATGAGCAGTTCTTC

clone size: NA
J gene: TRBJ1-1
D gene: TRBD1
V gene: TRBV7-2
CDR3 protein: CASSFRTGVGTEAFF
CDR3 DNA: TGTGCCAGCAGCTTCCGGACAGGGGTCGGGACTGAAGCTTTCTTT

clone size: NA
J gene: TRBJ1-2
D gene: TRBD1
V gene: TRBV11-2
CDR3 protein: CASSRTGTGAYGYTF
CDR3 DNA: TGTGCCAGCAGCCGAACCGGGACAGGGGCCTATGGCTACACCTTC

clone size: NA
J gene: TRBJ1-2
D gene: NA
V gene: TRBV5-4
CDR3 protein: CASSFRQNLLDYGYTF
CDR3 DNA: TGTGCCAGCAGCTTTAGACAGAATCTTCTCGACTATGGCTACACCTTC

clone size: NA
J gene: TRBJ1-2
D gene: NA
V gene: TRBV6-5
CDR3 protein: CASSFQTPSNGYTF
CDR3 DNA: TGTGCCAGCAGTTTCCAGACACCCTCGAATGGCTACACCTTC

clone size: once
J gene: TRBJ1-2
D gene: TRBD1
V gene: TRBV4-3
CDR3 protein: CASSQEGTANYGYTF
CDR3 DNA: TGCGCCAGCAGCCAAGAAGGGACAGCTAACTATGGCTACACCTTC

clone size: few
J gene: TRBJ1-5
D gene: NA
V gene: TRBV15
CDR3 protein: CATSKYKEGNQPQHF
CDR3 DNA: TGTGCCACCAGCAAATACAAGGAGGGCAATCAGCCCCAGCATTTT

clone size: NA
J gene: TRBJ2-5
D gene: NA
V gene: TRBV5-4
CDR3 protein: CASSLTSGEETQYF
CDR3 DNA: TGTGCCAGCAGCTTGACTAGTGGGGAAGAGACCCAGTACTTC

clone size: NA
J gene: TRBJ1-1
D gene: NA
V gene: TRBV6-6
CDR3 protein: CASSSTQGDTEAFF
CDR3 DNA: TGTGCCAGCAGTTCTACACAGGGTGACACTGAAGCTTTCTTT

clone size: few
J gene: TRBJ2-7
D gene: TRBD1
V gene: TRBV6-5
CDR3 protein: CASSYGGTGSYEQYF
CDR3 DNA: TGTGCCAGCAGTTACGGTGGGACAGGGTCCTACGAGCAGTACTTC

clone size: few
J gene: TRBJ2-5
D gene: TRBD2
V gene: TRBV29-1
CDR3 protein: CSVSLGLAGETQYF
CDR3 DNA: TGCAGCGTCTCCCTGGGACTAGCGGGAGAGACCCAGTACTTC

clone size: NA
J gene: TRBJ1-2
D gene: NA
V gene: TRBV6-5
CDR3 protein: CASSRLGRSYGYTF
CDR3 DNA: TGTGCCAGCAGCAGACTCGGCCGAAGCTATGGCTACACCTTC

clone size: NA
J gene: TRBJ2-7
D gene: TRBD1
V gene: TRBV15
CDR3 protein: CATSRDTRTGLYEQYF
CDR3 DNA: TGTGCCACCAGCAGAGACACTAGGACAGGGCTCTACGAGCAGTACTTC

clone size: NA
J gene: TRBJ2-1
D gene: TRBD2
V gene: TRBV27
CDR3 protein: CASSLLTSGTIPVHEQFF
CDR3 DNA: TGTGCCAGCAGTTTATTGACTAGCGGGACGATTCCGGTCCATGAGCAGTTCTTC

clone size: few
J gene: TRBJ1-6
D gene: TRBD1
V gene: TRBV5-1
CDR3 protein: CASSLSSGGSYNSPLHF
CDR3 DNA: TGCGCCAGCAGCTTGTCGTCAGGGGGGTCCTATAATTCACCCCTCCACTTT

clone size: once
J gene: TRBJ2-1
D gene: TRBD1
V gene: TRBV7-2
CDR3 protein: CASSQDRVNEQFF
CDR3 DNA: TGTGCCAGCAGCCAGGACAGGGTGAATGAGCAGTTCTTC

clone size: NA
J gene: TRBJ2-5
D gene: NA
V gene: TRBV5-1
CDR3 protein: CASSFTGLKETQYF
CDR3 DNA: TGCGCCAGCAGCTTTACGGGACTTAAAGAGACCCAGTACTTC

clone size: NA
J gene: TRBJ1-2
D gene: TRBD1
V gene: TRBV6-5
CDR3 protein: CASSSGTGNYGYTF
CDR3 DNA: TGTGCCAGCAGTTCCGGGACAGGGAACTATGGCTACACCTTC

clone size: NA
J gene: TRBJ2-7
D gene: TRBD1
V gene: TRBV27
CDR3 protein: CASSWDRAYEQYF
CDR3 DNA: TGTGCCAGCAGTTGGGACAGGGCCTACGAGCAGTACTTC

clone size: NA
J gene: TRBJ2-3
D gene: TRBD2
V gene: TRBV7-9
CDR3 protein: CASSLAAGEPDTQYF
CDR3 DNA: TGTGCCAGCAGCTTAGCAGCGGGAGAGCCAGATACGCAGTATTTT

clone size: NA
J gene: TRBJ2-3
D gene: TRBD2
V gene: TRBV5-8
CDR3 protein: CASSWGLAGADTQYF
CDR3 DNA: TGTGCCAGCAGCTGGGGACTAGCGGGAGCGGATACGCAGTATTTT

clone size: once
J gene: TRBJ2-3
D gene: NA
V gene: TRBV28
CDR3 protein: CASGASFTDTQYF
CDR3 DNA: TGTGCCAGCGGGGCGTCCTTCACAGATACGCAGTATTTT

clone size: NA
J gene: TRBJ2-1
D gene: NA
V gene: TRBV27
CDR3 protein: CASSLSVRQEEFF
CDR3 DNA: TGTGCCAGCAGTTTATCAGTCAGGCAGGAGGAGTTCTTC

clone size: few
J gene: TRBJ1-2
D gene: NA
V gene: TRBV10-2
CDR3 protein: CASSEGRASLGGYTF
CDR3 DNA: TGCGCCAGCAGTGAGGGCAGGGCCTCTCTGGGAGGCTACACCTTC

clone size: NA
J gene: TRBJ1-2
D gene: TRBD1
V gene: TRBV28
CDR3 protein: CASSSPRQGSHYGYTF
CDR3 DNA: TGTGCCAGCAGTTCCCCCCGACAGGGATCCCACTATGGCTACACCTTC

clone size: NA
J gene: TRBJ2-3
D gene: TRBD1
V gene: TRBV28
CDR3 protein: CASSFNQGAGDTQYF
CDR3 DNA: TGTGCCAGCAGTTTCAACCAGGGGGCAGGGGATACGCAGTATTTT

clone size: few
J gene: TRBJ1-4
D gene: TRBD1
V gene: TRBV5-1
CDR3 protein: CASSFGDRGITGEKLFF
CDR3 DNA: TGCGCCAGCAGCTTCGGGGACAGGGGCATCACAGGCGAAAAACTGTTTTTT

clone size: NA
J gene: TRBJ2-5
D gene: TRBD2
V gene: TRBV15
CDR3 protein: CATSSDRTSGSETQYF
CDR3 DNA: TGTGCCACCAGCAGCGACAGGACTAGCGGGAGTGAGACCCAGTACTTC

clone size: NA
J gene: TRBJ2-2
D gene: NA
V gene: TRBV19
CDR3 protein: CASMGQNTGELFF
CDR3 DNA: TGTGCCAGTATGGGACAGAACACCGGGGAGCTGTTTTTT